This T cell receptor beta chain emerged from a study of CXCR3-negative and CXCR3-positive naive CD8 T cells. Carrying UMI labels, the TRB cDNA libraries were prepared through 5' RACE. Each CDR3 protein gets one entry in TCRdb, which reprocessed the 5' RACE reads and gives no DNA. The sample has tens of thousands of distinct CDR3 sequences, and its top ten clones hold about 1.5%. Germline V lookup: CDR1 KGHSH, CDR2 LQKENI. This CDR3 has 15 residues. This TCR was recovered from a human donor in good health. Some clones in this sample may be carry-over from other donors' samples. The rearrangement links TRBV18 to TRBJ2-1; TCRdb's D gene call, TRBD2, goes unchecked for lack of DNA. The sequenced sample consisted of naive CXCR3- CD8+ T cells from blood. The sample's subset: CD45RO-CCR7+CD27+CD95- naive CD8+ T cells lacking CXCR3 (TNR3-). This CDR3 reads CASSPGIGGSNEQFF.